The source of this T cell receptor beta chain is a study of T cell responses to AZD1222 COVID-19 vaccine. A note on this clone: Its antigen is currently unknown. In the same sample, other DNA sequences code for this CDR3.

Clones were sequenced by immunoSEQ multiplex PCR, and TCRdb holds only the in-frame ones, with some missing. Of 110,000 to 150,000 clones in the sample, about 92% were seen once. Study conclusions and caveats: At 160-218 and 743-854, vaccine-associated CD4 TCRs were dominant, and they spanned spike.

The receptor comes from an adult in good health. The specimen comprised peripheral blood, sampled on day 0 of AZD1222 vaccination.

This CDR3 is CASSLGSDYGYTF. In DNA, the CDR3 is TGTGCCAGCAGCTTAGGGTCGGACTATGGCTACACCTTC. The V gene is TRBV7-2, the J gene TRBJ1-2; D gene unclear. CDR3 length equals 13 residues. Germline V gives CDR1 SGHTA, CDR2 FQGNSA. V lost 1 base, J lost 3 bases, and 6 bases lay in between.